The 27 T cell receptor beta chains reported below all come from one sample, sequenced in a study of shared clonotypes between healthy human individuals. Here immunoSEQ multiplex PCR was the method, and the copy in TCRdb shows in-frame clones only, minus some. The profile shows around 1.4 million clones, about 98.5% of them singletons. Sequencing was performed on naive CD4+ T cells sorted from blood. Subset indicated: CD45RA+ positively selected. These receptor sequences come from a man aged 30 to 45 in good health.

This clone was observed a single time. The gene calls are TRBV14 and TRBJ2-7, with D possibly being TRBD1 (6 bases). The ends were cut back, 2 bases at V and 2 bases at J, with 10 bases in the middle. Per germline, CDR1 SGHDN and CDR2 FVKESK. CDR3 length equals 14 residues. The CDR3 coding sequence is TGTGCCAGCAGCCAATTACAGGGAGCCTACGAGCAGTACTTC. This sequence encodes CASSQLQGAYEQYF.

V is TRBV9 and J is TRBJ2-1; D might be TRBD1 or TRBD2, each matching 5 bases. V lost 0 bases and J 9 bases, leaving 13 bases between the germline ends. This CDR3 is 14 amino acids long. Germline V gene lookup returns CDR1 SGDLS and CDR2 YYNGEE. The CDR3 region is CASSVGGSLGEQFF. Here the CDR3 DNA reads TGTGCCAGCAGCGTAGGGGGGAGTCTCGGTGAGCAGTTCTTC.

The chain has TRBV29-1 and TRBJ1-1; 9 nucleotides match TRBD1. J gave up 5 bases and V 6 bases, and 7 bases lay outside the gene matches. The CDR3 extends over 13 amino acids. Per germline, CDR1 SQVTM and CDR2 ANQGSEA. This CDR3 is CSVVQGARTEAFF. As DNA, the CDR3 is TGCAGCGTCGTACAGGGGGCGAGAACTGAAGCTTTCTTT.

The rearrangement links TRBV5-6 to TRBJ1-5, with D tentatively TRBD1 (6 bases). The length of the CDR3 is 14 residues. Germline lookup yields CDR1 SGHDT and CDR2 YYEEEE. Trimming removed 3 bases from V and 9 bases from J, with 16 bases in between. The CDR3 DNA reads as TGTGCCAGCAGCTCTCGGAGGGGGTTAACGCCCCAGCATTTT. Residues: CASSSRRGLTPQHF.

The chain employs TRBV5-1 and TRBJ2-3; D gene uncertain. The CDR3 consists of 15 residues. The V end was cut by 4 bases, the J end by 6 bases, with 18 bases between. Germline V gives CDR1 SGHRS, CDR2 YFSETQ. The DNA for the CDR3 is TGCGCCAGCAGCGACCTATCCGGCCCACAGGATACGCAGTATTTT. Translating it yields CASSDLSGPQDTQYF.

The chain uses TRBV2 and TRBJ2-3; 10 bases line up with TRBD2. The CDR3 length is 17 residues. CDR1 is SNHLY, CDR2 FYNNEI, per germline. The J segment lost 2 bases and the V segment lost 2 bases, leaving 7 bases of the junction unmatched. The CDR3, as DNA: TGTGCCAGCAGTGAAAGGAGGACTAGCGGCCACACAGATACGCAGTATTTT. It codes for CASSERRTSGHTDTQYF. The whole variable domain, remainder taken from reference TRBV2 and TRBJ2-3, is EPEVTQTPSHQVTQMGQEVILRCVPISNHLYFYWYRQILGQKVEFLVSFYNNEISEKSEIFDDQFSVERPDGSNFTLKIRSTKLEDSAMYFCASSERRTSGHTDTQYFGPGTRLTVL.

As concerns this clone: The same CDR3 arises from other DNA sequences in this sample as well. The V call is TRBV5-1, the J call TRBJ2-3; 7 bases agree with TRBD1. With 0 bases clipped from V and 3 bases from J, the junction kept 4 bases outside the gene matches. CDR3 length: 15 amino acids. CDR1 is SGHRS and CDR2 is YFSETQ in the germline V gene. The DNA of the CDR3 is TGCGCCAGCAGCTTGGGACAGGGTCGGACAGATACGCAGTATTTT. Its protein product is CASSLGQGRTDTQYF. Full variable domain (missing parts from reference TRBV5-1 and TRBJ2-3): KAGVTQTPRYLIKTRGQQVTLSCSPISGHRSVSWYQQTPGQGLQFLFEYFSETQRNKGNFPGRFSGRQFSNSRSEMNVSTLELGDSALYLCASSLGQGRTDTQYFGPGTRLTVL.

The table lists this clone with a count of one. V gene TRBV4-1 combines with J gene TRBJ2-3; the match to TRBD2 covers 15 bases. V gave up 5 bases and J gave up 3 bases; unmatched junction bases: 3. This CDR3 is 16 amino acids long. Germline CDR1 and CDR2: MGHRA and YSYEKL. CDR3 nucleotides: TGCGCCAGCAGCGCCGGACTAGCGGGGGGGACAGATACGCAGTATTTT. Encoded protein: CASSAGLAGGTDTQYF.

This clone was found a few times. The chain combines TRBV28 with TRBJ1-5; 8 nucleotides match TRBD1. The CDR3 runs to 11 residues. CDR1 is MDHEN and CDR2 is SYDVKM in the germline V gene. The CDR3 DNA sequence: TGTGCGGCTCAGGGGGCACAGCCCCAGCATTTT. This sequence encodes CAAQGAQPQHF.

The J gene is TRBJ1-2, the V gene TRBV28; D is unclear. Trimming removed 3 bases at V and 3 bases at J, with 11 bases between. Germline-derived CDR1 and CDR2 are MDHEN and SYDVKM. The CDR3 sequence is 14 residues long. The chain's CDR3 is CASSFIVGYYGYTF. The DNA for the CDR3 is TGTGCCAGCAGTTTTATAGTCGGATACTATGGCTACACCTTC.

This chain connects TRBV6-1 to TRBJ2-2, with D uncertain. The ends were cut back, 2 bases at V and 4 bases at J, with 17 bases in the middle. This CDR3 is built from 17 residues. Germline values: CDR1 MNHNS, CDR2 SASEGT. CDR3 residues: CASSEMASPIFTGELFF. CDR3 DNA: TGTGCCAGCAGTGAAATGGCTAGTCCAATCTTCACCGGGGAGCTGTTTTTT.

Only one count was recorded for this clone. The chain employs TRBV7-9 and TRBJ2-1, with TRBD2 as a possible D gene (5 bases). V lost 4 bases, J lost 5 bases, and 21 bases lay in between. CDR3 length: 17 amino acids. In germline, CDR1 is SEHNR, CDR2 FQNEAQ (reference sequence). The CDR3 coding sequence is TGTGCCAGCAGCTCAAACGCGGGCCACGGACGTGACAATGAGCAGTTCTTC. Translated, it gives CASSSNAGHGRDNEQFF.

The chain employs TRBV11-2 and TRBJ2-7; 10 nucleotides match TRBD2. Trimming removed 5 bases from V and 0 bases from J; junction bases left unmatched: 10. CDR3 size: 17 residues. Germline values: CDR1 SGHAT, CDR2 FQNNGV. The CDR3 DNA is TGTGCCAGCAGCCGGACTAGCGGAGGTCCTAGCTCCTACGAGCAGTACTTC. It is translated as CASSRTSGGPSSYEQYF. The variable domain in full, completed from reference TRBV11-2 and TRBJ2-7, reads EAGVAQSPRYKIIEKRQSVAFWCNPISGHATLYWYQQILGQGPKLLIQFQNNGVVDDSQLPKDRFSAERLKGVDSTLKIQPAKLEDSAVYLCASSRTSGGPSSYEQYFGPGTRLTVT.

This clone was found once. The V gene is TRBV6-1, the J gene TRBJ2-5; D perhaps matches TRBD2 (6 bases). CDR1 is MNHNS and CDR2 is SASEGT in the germline V gene. Deletions cut 2 bases from V and 4 bases from J, with 17 bases between. This CDR3 has 16 residues. CDR3 protein: CASSELGWRGAETQYF. The CDR3 nucleotides read TGTGCCAGCAGTGAATTAGGGTGGAGGGGCGCAGAGACCCAGTACTTC.

This chain uses TRBV5-4 with TRBJ1-3, with TRBD1 as a possible D gene (5 bases). This CDR3 has 17 amino acids. From germline, CDR1 is SGHNT and CDR2 YYREEE (reference sequence). Trimming removed 3 bases at V and 4 bases at J, with 20 bases between. The chain's CDR3 is CASSYDGGWLLGNTIYF. CDR3 nucleotides: TGTGCCAGCAGCTACGATGGGGGTTGGCTCTTGGGAAACACCATATATTTT.

The J gene is TRBJ2-7, the V gene TRBV11-3, with 15 bases identical to TRBD2. Germline-derived CDR1 and CDR2 are SGHNT and YENEEA. The CDR3 sequence is 16 residues long. J was trimmed by 5 bases and V by 5 bases; bases with no gene match: 7. DNA for the CDR3: TGTGCCAGCAGCCCGGGACTAGCGGGAGGCATAGACGAGCAGTACTTC. As protein: CASSPGLAGGIDEQYF.

The chain employs TRBV28 and TRBJ2-7, with D possibly matching TRBD1 (6 bases). The CDR3 runs 12 residues. The V end lost 7 bases, the J end lost 4 bases, and 11 bases lay between the germline ends. CDR1 and CDR2 (germline): MDHEN, SYDVKM. The CDR3 here is CASNLGGYEQYF. CDR3 DNA: TGTGCCAGCAACCTAGGGGGTTACGAGCAGTACTTC.

The chain carries TRBV5-1 and TRBJ2-2; D ambiguous. CDR1 and CDR2 (germline): SGHRS, YFSETQ. The CDR3 is made up of 15 amino acids. The germline V and J ends were trimmed by 1 base and 4 bases, with 11 bases remaining between them. The CDR3 loop is CASSLPSIGTGELFF. CDR3 coding DNA: TGCGCCAGCAGCTTGCCGTCCATTGGCACCGGGGAGCTGTTTTTT.

The chain combines TRBV7-9 with TRBJ1-5; TRBD1 matches 8 bases. The CDR3 is 16 amino acids. The V segment lost 3 bases and the J segment 7 bases; nucleotides outside the gene matches: 11. CDR1 is SEHNR, CDR2 FQNEAQ, per germline (reference sequence). The CDR3 DNA sequence: TGTGCCAGCAGCTTTGGAAGACAGGGGATCAAACAGCCCCAGCATTTT. It codes for CASSFGRQGIKQPQHF.

This chain joins TRBV11-3 and TRBJ2-1, with D perhaps matching TRBD2 (5 bases). The V gene's germline CDR1 is SGHNT and CDR2 YENEEA. This CDR3 is 14 amino acids long. V was trimmed by 3 bases and J by 7 bases, leaving 13 bases between them. CDR3 in amino acids: CASSFGGPRNEQFF. DNA for the CDR3: TGTGCCAGCAGCTTCGGAGGTCCACGGAATGAGCAGTTCTTC.

V and J are TRBV7-2 and TRBJ2-3; the D is unclear. Trimming left V 1 base short and J 4 bases short, with 12 bases between. The length of the CDR3 is 15 residues. Germline loops: CDR1 SGHTA, CDR2 FQGNSA. In DNA form, the CDR3 reads TGTGCCAGCAGCTTAGGTAGAGTACCGCCAGATACGCAGTATTTT. This gives the protein CASSLGRVPPDTQYF.

The chain joins TRBV5-1 to TRBJ2-1; no definite D call. The CDR3 has 16 residues. The V and J ends lost 4 bases and 2 bases respectively, with 16 bases between them. From germline, CDR1 is SGHRS and CDR2 YFSETQ. In nucleotides, the CDR3 is TGCGCCAGCAGCCTACGTAAAGTTGAACCCTACAATGAGCAGTTCTTC. This codes for CASSLRKVEPYNEQFF.

This chain links TRBV15 with TRBJ2-7; D may be TRBD1 or TRBD2 (5 bases each). Trimming pared 3 bases from V and 3 bases from J, leaving 15 bases between. The CDR3 has 15 amino acids. Germline lookup yields CDR1 LNHNV and CDR2 YYDKDF (reference sequence). The CDR3 loop is CATSRPGTARYEQYF. The CDR3 nucleotides read TGTGCCACCAGCAGGCCAGGGACGGCTCGCTACGAGCAGTACTTC.

The chain uses TRBV25-1 and TRBJ2-2, with D unresolved. The V and J ends lost 4 bases and 6 bases respectively, with 12 bases between them. The germline V gene encodes CDR1 MGHDK and CDR2 SYGVNS. The CDR3 has 14 residues. The CDR3 spells CASSAGNRAGELFF. The CDR3 nucleotides read TGTGCCAGCAGTGCTGGAAATCGGGCCGGGGAGCTGTTTTTT.

On this clone itself: At the DNA level, this CDR3 is encoded by other sequences in the same sample as well. The CDR3, as DNA: TGTGCCAGCAGCTTGGTTAGCATGAACACTGAAGCTTTCTTT. Translated: CASSLVSMNTEAFF. The chain carries TRBV5-4 and TRBJ1-1; D gene ambiguous. There are 14 residues in the CDR3. Germline lookup yields CDR1 SGHNT and CDR2 YYREEE (reference sequence). V was trimmed by 0 bases and J by 0 bases, leaving 6 bases between them.

The chain combines TRBV21-1 with TRBJ2-3; the table calls TRBD1, which could not be checked here. TRBV21-1 is annotated as a pseudogene. This CDR3 has 15 residues. The CDR3 loop is CAGSIQGEGTDTQYF. For the CDR3, the DNA is TGTGCCGGCAGTATCCAGGGGGAGGGCACAGATACGCAGTATTTT.

V is TRBV5-1 and J is TRBJ2-7; a weak D match, TRBD2 (5 bases). CDR3 length: 15 residues. Germline lookup yields CDR1 SGHRS and CDR2 YFSETQ. The germline V and J ends were trimmed by 0 bases and 0 bases, with 10 bases remaining between them. CDR3 DNA sequence: TGCGCCAGCAGCTTGGGCTTGGGGAGCTCCTACGAGCAGTACTTC. Translation gives CASSLGLGSSYEQYF.